This TCR beta chain is drawn from a study of blood T cell repertoires in COVID-19. CDR3 size: 15 residues. The V gene's germline CDR1 is MDHEN and CDR2 SYDVKM. Trimming took 5 bases from V and 6 from J; bases not matched to a gene: 9. Profiling relied on immunoSEQ multiplex PCR, and the TCRdb table lists in-frame clones only, not all of them. The sample lists approximately 330,000 clones; roughly 90% were seen once. The receptor was derived from a woman aged 45-60 years with active or convalescent COVID-19. Sequencing was done on a sample of peripheral blood. V usage is TRBV28 and J usage is TRBJ2-7; TRBD2 agrees at 11 bases. The DNA of the CDR3 is TGTGCCAGCAGTACCCCTAGCGGGAGGAAGGGCGAGCAGTACTTC. Residues: CASSTPSGRKGEQYF. Complete variable domain (other parts from reference TRBV28 and TRBJ2-7): DVKVTQSSRYLVKRTGEKVFLECVQDMDHENMFWYRQDPGLGLRLIYFSYDVKMKEKGDIPEGYSVSREKKERFSLILESASTNQTSMYLCASSTPSGRKGEQYFGPGTRLTVT.